The 30 T cell receptor beta chains below come from one sample, sequenced in a study of cytomegalovirus exposure and HLA in healthy donors. Both 60 Vbeta primers and 13 Jbeta primers went into the PCR. Some clones are missing from TCRdb's copy, which holds only in-frame ones; the method was immunoSEQ multiplex PCR. The data contain 160,000 or so clones, approximately 82% of them singletons. Sequenced material: PBMCs. The receptors were gathered from a male donor in good health and CMV-seronegative.

This clone was picked up a small number of times. This rearrangement joins TRBV19 to TRBJ1-5; maybe TRBD1 (6 bases). The CDR3 is made up of 10 amino acids. V lost 5 bases, J lost 11 bases, and 7 bases lay in between. Germline V CDR1 and CDR2: LNHDA, SQIVND (reference sequence). The CDR3 DNA reads TGTGCCAGTAGTGGGGGCGCCCAGCATTTT. Residues: CASSGGAQHF. Looking up the rest from reference TRBV19 and TRBJ1-5 gives the full variable domain: DGGITQSPKYLFRKEGQNVTLSCEQNLNHDAMYWYRQDPGQGLRLIYYSQIVNDFQKGDIAEGYSVSREKKESFPLTVTSAQKNPTAFYLCASSGGAQHFGDGTRLSIL.

The CDR3 sequence is CASSRQGIYGYTF. DNA of the CDR3: TGTGCCAGCAGTCGACAGGGAATCTATGGCTACACCTTC. The rearrangement uses TRBV27 and TRBJ1-2; 7 bases align to TRBD1. The CDR3 totals 13 residues. The germline V gene has CDR1 MNHEY and CDR2 SMNVEV (reference sequence). With 5 bases clipped from V and 4 bases from J, the junction kept 4 bases outside the gene matches.

This clone was detected a few times. This sequence joins TRBV10-3 and TRBJ2-5, with 13 bases identical to TRBD2. Germline V gene lookup returns CDR1 ENHRY and CDR2 SYGVKD. The junction had 6 bases not matched to a gene; V was cut back by 4 bases and J by 4 bases. The CDR3 spans 16 residues. CDR3 DNA sequence: TGTGCCATCAGTGTGACTAGCGGGGGGCCTGGAGAGACCCAGTACTTC. It yields the protein CAISVTSGGPGETQYF.

The V gene is TRBV5-4, the J gene TRBJ1-2; unclear D gene. The CDR3 consists of 16 residues. V was shortened by 4 bases and J by 4 bases, with 20 bases between the two germline ends. Looked up from germline, CDR1 is SGHNT and CDR2 is YYREEE (reference sequence). CDR3 DNA: TGTGCCAGCAGCCGAAGGGAGGCTCGTGGAACCTATGGCTACACCTTC. It yields the protein CASSRREARGTYGYTF. The full variable domain, its missing parts supplied by reference TRBV5-4 and TRBJ1-2, is ETGVTQSPTHLIKTRGQQVTLRCSSQSGHNTVSWYQQALGQGPQFIFQYYREEENGRGNFPPRFSGLQFPNYSSELNVNALELDDSALYLCASSRREARGTYGYTFGSGTRLTVV.

The table lists this clone with a few counts. In the same sample, other DNA sequences code for this CDR3. The chain recombines TRBV6-6 with TRBJ2-7, with 9 bases aligning to TRBD2. The CDR3 runs to 15 residues. Trimming at V came to 2 bases and at J to 2 bases, leaving 4 bases not matched to a gene. Germline assignment: CDR1 MNHNY and CDR2 SVGAGI (reference sequence). The CDR3 reads CASSYPLAGAYEQYF. CDR3 nucleotide sequence: TGTGCCAGCAGTTACCCATTAGCGGGAGCCTACGAGCAGTACTTC.

The gene calls are TRBV7-3 and TRBJ2-3; 10 bases agree with TRBD2. The CDR3 covers 14 residues. V gave up 5 bases and J gave up 4 bases; unmatched junction bases: 3. The V gene's germline CDR1 is SGHTA and CDR2 FQGTGA. As DNA, the CDR3 is TGTGCCAGCAGCCTAAGCGGGGGGGCAGATACGCAGTATTTT. Translating it yields CASSLSGGADTQYF.

The chain couples TRBV28 to TRBJ2-7; the D gene is possibly TRBD2 (6 bases). Trimming removed 5 bases at V and 0 bases at J, with 14 bases between. From germline, CDR1 is MDHEN and CDR2 SYDVKM. CDR3 size: 15 residues. The CDR3: CASSPGTLSSYEQYF. In DNA, the CDR3 is TGTGCCAGCAGTCCCGGGACTCTTAGCTCCTACGAGCAGTACTTC.

J is TRBJ2-7 and V is TRBV30; D unresolved. Trimming shortened V by 1 base and J by 4 bases, and 11 bases separated the two germline ends. The CDR3 has 13 residues. Germline lookup yields CDR1 GTSNPN and CDR2 SVGIG (reference sequence). DNA for the CDR3: TGTGCCTGGAGTGCCAGCAGGCGATACGAGCAGTACTTC. Its translation is CAWSASRRYEQYF.

This chain joins TRBV25-1 and TRBJ2-5; D gene unclear. The CDR3 is 10 amino acids. Trimming shortened V by 8 bases and J by 5 bases, and 6 bases separated the two germline ends. CDR1 is MGHDK, CDR2 SYGVNS, per germline. In nucleotides, the CDR3 is TGTGCCAGCGAGTGGGAGACCCAGTACTTC. This gives the protein CASEWETQYF. Filled out from reference TRBV25-1 and TRBJ2-5, the complete variable domain reads EADIYQTPRYLVIGTGKKITLECSQTMGHDKMYWYQQDPGMELHLIHYSYGVNSTEKGDLSSESTVSRIRTEHFPLTLESARPSHTSQYLCASEWETQYFGPGTRLLVL.

The chain recombines TRBV5-5 with TRBJ1-2; D uncertain. V was trimmed by 0 bases and J by 0 bases, leaving 9 bases between them. The germline gives CDR1 SGHKS, CDR2 YYEKEE (reference sequence). This CDR3 region has 15 residues. CDR3 DNA sequence: TGTGCCAGCAGCTTGGTTCGGAGTTCTAACTATGGCTACACCTTC. It translates to CASSLVRSSNYGYTF.

The chain combines TRBV2 with TRBJ2-7; D possibly corresponds to TRBD1 (5 bases). This CDR3 is 13 amino acids long. Trimming removed 2 bases from V and 5 bases from J, with 10 bases in between. Germline V lookup: CDR1 SNHLY, CDR2 FYNNEI. Written as DNA, the CDR3 is TGTGCCAGCAGTGAACAGGGTTTCAACGAGCAGTACTTC. The encoded protein is CASSEQGFNEQYF.

The genes are TRBV9 and TRBJ1-1, with unresolved D. CDR3 length: 17 amino acids. Germline CDR1 is SGDLS and CDR2 is YYNGEE. Trimming left V 0 bases short and J 0 bases short, with 15 bases between. CDR3 nucleotides: TGTGCCAGCAGCGTAGACAGTCCTGTGGGCATGAACACTGAAGCTTTCTTT. Amino acid sequence: CASSVDSPVGMNTEAFF.

Note on this clone: Additional DNA sequences in this sample encode the identical CDR3. This chain joins TRBV7-2 and TRBJ2-5, with 8 bases that match TRBD1. The better agreement between TRBJ2-7 and the DNA end casts doubt on the J call. Germline V lookup: CDR1 SGHTA, CDR2 FQGNSA. This CDR3 region has 14 residues. The DNA for the CDR3 is TGTGCCAGCAGCTTAACAGGGGGCTCCTACGAGCAGTACTTC. It translates to CASSLTGGSYEQYF.

This clone was counted a few times. The rearrangement uses TRBV15 and TRBJ2-6; 7 bases line up with TRBD1. The CDR3 is 16 amino acids. The germline gives CDR1 LNHNV, CDR2 YYDKDF (reference sequence). V lost 2 bases to trimming and J lost 4 bases; unmatched junction nucleotides: 5. Written as DNA, the CDR3 is TGTGCCACCAGCAGAACAGGGGTCGCGGGGGCCAACGTCCTGACTTTC. Protein: CATSRTGVAGANVLTF.

The chain combines TRBV7-2 with TRBJ2-7, with 13 bases fitting TRBD2. Germline CDR1 reads SGHTA; CDR2 reads FQGNSA. Germline trimming cut 5 bases from V and 4 bases from J; bases unmatched to any gene: 2. The CDR3 is 14 residues long. This CDR3 reads CASSLGLAGYEQYF. For the CDR3, the DNA is TGTGCCAGCAGCCTGGGACTAGCGGGATACGAGCAGTACTTC. Full variable domain (missing parts from reference TRBV7-2 and TRBJ2-7): GAGVSQSPSNKVTEKGKDVELRCDPISGHTALYWYRQSLGQGLEFLIYFQGNSAPDKSGLPSDRFSAERTGGSVSTLTIQRTQQEDSAVYLCASSLGLAGYEQYFGPGTRLTVT.

The rearrangement links TRBV4-3 to TRBJ1-5, with D hard to call. This CDR3 is built from 14 residues. Germline V CDR1 and CDR2: LGHNA, YSLEER. Trimming pared 0 bases from V and 9 bases from J, leaving 12 bases between. In DNA form, the CDR3 reads TGCGCCAGCAGCCAAGATGGGAGGGCCCGGCCCCAGCATTTT. It is translated as CASSQDGRARPQHF.

The genes are TRBV10-3 and TRBJ2-7; D may be TRBD2 (5 bases). V was trimmed by 7 bases and J by 2 bases, leaving 9 bases between them. The CDR3 is made up of 12 amino acids. The germline V gene has CDR1 ENHRY and CDR2 SYGVKD. CDR3 nucleotide sequence: TGTGCCATCAAAGGCGGGCCCTACGAGCAGTACTTC. This codes for CAIKGGPYEQYF.

The genes are TRBV7-9 and TRBJ2-4; 8 nucleotides match TRBD2. Losses at the gene ends were 3 bases for V and 7 bases for J; bases not matched to a gene: 2. The CDR3 is 13 residues long. Per the germline V gene, CDR1 is SEHNR and CDR2 is FQNEAQ (reference sequence). CDR3 in amino acids: CASSLRGANIQYF. For the CDR3, the DNA is TGTGCCAGCAGCTTGCGGGGGGCGAACATTCAGTACTTC.

The chain uses TRBV13 and TRBJ2-5; tentative D call: TRBD2 (7 bases). The germline V and J ends were trimmed by 4 bases and 5 bases, with 11 bases remaining between them. Germline CDR1 and CDR2: PRHDT and FYEKMQ (reference sequence). The CDR3 sequence is 13 residues long. The CDR3 coding sequence is TGTGCCAGCAGCTCCGGGGGGCGGGAGACCCAGTACTTC. Translated, it gives CASSSGGRETQYF.

The rearrangement links TRBV5-4 to TRBJ2-7; maybe TRBD1 (5 bases). The V gene lost 4 bases and the J gene lost 6 bases, with 11 bases spanning the gap. Germline V lookup: CDR1 SGHNT, CDR2 YYREEE (reference sequence). CDR3 length: 12 residues. The CDR3 here is CASSAAGREQYF. Here the CDR3 DNA reads TGTGCCAGCAGCGCGGCAGGGCGCGAGCAGTACTTC.

This clone came up once. The chain joins TRBV11-2 to TRBJ1-1; weak D call: TRBD1 (6 bases). The ends were cut back, 4 bases at V and 1 base at J, with 10 bases in the middle. This CDR3 is 14 amino acids long. Germline V gene data show CDR1 as SGHAT and CDR2 as FQNNGV. CDR3 in DNA: TGTGCCAGCAGCTCCGTACAGGGGAACACTGAAGCTTTCTTT. It translates to CASSSVQGNTEAFF.

This chain links TRBV5-6 with TRBJ2-6; 9 nucleotides line up with TRBD1. Losses at the gene ends were 4 bases for V and 6 bases for J; bases not matched to a gene: 5. Germline CDR1 reads SGHDT; CDR2 reads YYEEEE. The CDR3 length is 15 residues. The CDR3 spells CASSRDRVKANVLTF. CDR3 DNA sequence: TGTGCCAGCAGCCGGGACAGGGTAAAGGCCAACGTCCTGACTTTC.

The chain recombines TRBV11-3 with TRBJ2-3; weak D call: TRBD2 (6 bases). The CDR3 runs to 15 residues. V dropped 1 base and J dropped 2 bases, with 10 bases sitting between them. Germline V lookup: CDR1 SGHNT, CDR2 YENEEA. In DNA, the CDR3 is TGTGCCAGCAGCTTAGGGGACTCATACACAGATACGCAGTATTTT. Translation: CASSLGDSYTDTQYF.

The chain carries TRBV18 and TRBJ1-2; 7 nucleotides agree with TRBD1. The CDR3 covers 15 residues. Germline CDR1 reads KGHSH; CDR2 reads LQKENI. The V and J ends lost 1 base and 1 base, in that order; junction bases with no gene match: 3. The CDR3 protein is CASSPQGANNYGYTF. In DNA, the CDR3 is TGTGCCAGCTCACCACAGGGGGCAAATAACTATGGCTACACCTTC.

The chain couples TRBV7-2 to TRBJ2-1; D is unresolved. CDR1 and CDR2 (germline): SGHTA, FQGNSA. The V end was cut by 0 bases, the J end by 4 bases, with 10 bases between. This CDR3 is 15 amino acids long. Here the CDR3 reads CASSLAAPGYNEQFF. CDR3 nucleotides: TGTGCCAGCAGCTTAGCAGCGCCCGGGTACAATGAGCAGTTCTTC.

The chain joins TRBV7-8 to TRBJ1-3; D unclear. Per the germline V gene, CDR1 is SGHVS and CDR2 is FQNEAQ. The CDR3 sequence is 18 residues long. Trimming removed 2 bases at V and 0 bases at J, with 17 bases between. CDR3 in amino acids: CASSLLAGPLFSGNTIYF. As DNA, the CDR3 is TGTGCCAGCAGCTTACTGGCAGGTCCCTTATTCTCTGGAAACACCATATATTTT.

The genes are TRBV9 and TRBJ2-5; 8 bases fit TRBD2. The CDR3 spans 14 residues. Germline V gives CDR1 SGDLS, CDR2 YYNGEE. The junction had 8 bases not matched to a gene; V was cut back by 3 bases and J by 7 bases. The CDR3 is CASSEAGARGTQYF. The CDR3 DNA reads TGTGCCAGCAGCGAAGCGGGGGCTAGGGGGACCCAGTACTTC.

V gene TRBV14 combines with J gene TRBJ1-2; possibly TRBD1 for D (5 bases). This CDR3 is built from 15 residues. With 4 bases removed from V and 5 bases from J, the gap between germline ends came to 17 bases. In germline, CDR1 is SGHDN, CDR2 FVKESK. This chain's CDR3 is CASSPQGRGRYGYTF. Here the CDR3 DNA reads TGTGCCAGCAGCCCCCAAGGGCGGGGCAGGTATGGCTACACCTTC.

CDR3 in DNA: TGTGCCAGCAGCTTCGGTTTCGGAGAAAACTATGGCTACACCTTC. The encoded protein is CASSFGFGENYGYTF. The chain is built from TRBV7-2 and TRBJ1-2; no definite D call. This CDR3 is 15 amino acids long. Germline V CDR1 and CDR2: SGHTA, FQGNSA. V lost 3 bases, J lost 2 bases, and 13 bases lay in between.

The chain couples TRBV4-1 to TRBJ2-7; a weak D match, TRBD2 (6 bases). Per germline, CDR1 MGHRA and CDR2 YSYEKL. With 4 bases removed from V and 0 bases from J, the gap between germline ends came to 16 bases. The CDR3 covers 16 residues. CDR3 residues: CASSPSGVADSYEQYF. The DNA of the CDR3 is TGCGCCAGCAGCCCTTCTGGGGTAGCGGACTCCTACGAGCAGTACTTC.